This paragraph reports one T cell receptor (beta chain). The sample originates from a study of blood T cell repertoires in COVID-19. About the research overall: PBMCs, B-cell-depleted T cells, or T cells were the source of the cDNA or gDNA that made up the material.

V lost 1 base and J lost 6, with 13 bases in between. The CDR3 sequence is 14 residues long. CDR1 and CDR2 (germline): MNHNS, SASEGT. Seattle patients were enrolled while actively infected and followed longitudinally. TCRdb keeps only in-frame clones here, not all; method: immunoSEQ multiplex PCR. The sample yields 220,000 or so clones, about 88% seen once. V usage is TRBV6-1 and J usage is TRBJ2-7; possible D gene TRBD2, 6 bases. The specimen was peripheral blood. The TCR comes from a woman between 45 and 60 years old with COVID-19, enrolled during active disease. The CDR3 nucleotides read TGTGCCAGCAGTGAAGAGGGGTGGGGGGTCGAGCAGTACGTC. It yields the protein CASSEEGWGVEQYV.